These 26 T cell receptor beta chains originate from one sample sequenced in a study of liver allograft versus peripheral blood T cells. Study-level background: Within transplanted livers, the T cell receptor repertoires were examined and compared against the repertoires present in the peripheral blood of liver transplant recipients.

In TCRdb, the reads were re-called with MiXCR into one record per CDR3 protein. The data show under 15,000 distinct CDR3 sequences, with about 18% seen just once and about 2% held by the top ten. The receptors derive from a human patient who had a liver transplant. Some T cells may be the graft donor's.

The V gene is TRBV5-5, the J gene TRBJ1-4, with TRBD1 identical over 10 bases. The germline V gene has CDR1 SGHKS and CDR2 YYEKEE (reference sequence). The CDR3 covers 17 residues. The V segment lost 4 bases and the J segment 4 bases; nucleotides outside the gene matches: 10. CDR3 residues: CASSLPGQGQDNEKLFF. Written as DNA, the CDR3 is TGTGCCAGCAGCCTACCGGGACAGGGGCAAGATAATGAAAAACTGTTTTTT.

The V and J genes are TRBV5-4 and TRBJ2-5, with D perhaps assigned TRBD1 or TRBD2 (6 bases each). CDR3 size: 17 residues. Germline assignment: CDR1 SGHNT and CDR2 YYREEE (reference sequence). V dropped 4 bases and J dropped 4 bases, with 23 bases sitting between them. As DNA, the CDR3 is TGTGCCAGCAGCCCCCGTGCCGGGGGCAGGGGAGGAGAGACCCAGTACTTC. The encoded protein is CASSPRAGGRGGETQYF.

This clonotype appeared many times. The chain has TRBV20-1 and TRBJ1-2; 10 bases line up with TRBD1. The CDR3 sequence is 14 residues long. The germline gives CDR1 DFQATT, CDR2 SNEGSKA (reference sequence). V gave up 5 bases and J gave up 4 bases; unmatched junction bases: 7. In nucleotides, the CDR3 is TGCAGTGCTGCTGACAGGGGGCTAGGCTATGGCTACACCTTC. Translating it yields CSAADRGLGYGYTF.

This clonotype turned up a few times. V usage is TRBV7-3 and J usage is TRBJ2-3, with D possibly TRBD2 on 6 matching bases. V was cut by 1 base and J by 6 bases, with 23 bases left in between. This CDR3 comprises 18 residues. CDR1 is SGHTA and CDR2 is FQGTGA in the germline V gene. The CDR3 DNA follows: TGTGCCAGCAGCTTAAGGTGGGACTCCAACGGGATAAGTGATACGCAGTATTTT. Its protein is CASSLRWDSNGISDTQYF.

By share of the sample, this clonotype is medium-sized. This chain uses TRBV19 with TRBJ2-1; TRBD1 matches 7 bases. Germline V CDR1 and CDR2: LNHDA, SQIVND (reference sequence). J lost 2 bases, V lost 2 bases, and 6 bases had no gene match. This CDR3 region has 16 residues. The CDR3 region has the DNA TGTGCCAGTAGTATACGGGGACAGAGGACCTACAATGAGCAGTTCTTC. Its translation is CASSIRGQRTYNEQFF.

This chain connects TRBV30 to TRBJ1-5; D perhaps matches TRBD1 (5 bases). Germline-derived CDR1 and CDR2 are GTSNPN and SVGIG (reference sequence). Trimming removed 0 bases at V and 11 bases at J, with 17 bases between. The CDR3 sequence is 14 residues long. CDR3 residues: CAWSVRGPQRAQHF. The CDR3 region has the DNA TGTGCCTGGAGTGTACGGGGACCCCAAAGGGCCCAGCATTTT.

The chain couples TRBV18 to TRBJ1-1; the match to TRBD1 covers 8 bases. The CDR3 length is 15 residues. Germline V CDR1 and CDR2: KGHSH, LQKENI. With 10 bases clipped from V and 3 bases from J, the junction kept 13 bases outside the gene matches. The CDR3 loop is CATLRQGAADTEAFF. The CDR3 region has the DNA TGTGCCACCCTCAGGCAGGGGGCGGCGGACACTGAAGCTTTCTTT.

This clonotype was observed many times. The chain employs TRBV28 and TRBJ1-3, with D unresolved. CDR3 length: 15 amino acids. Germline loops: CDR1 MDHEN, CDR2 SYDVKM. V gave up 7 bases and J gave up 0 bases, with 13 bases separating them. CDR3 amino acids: CASTPLEYSGNTIYF. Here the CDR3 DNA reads TGTGCCAGCACCCCCCTGGAGTACTCTGGAAACACCATATATTTT.

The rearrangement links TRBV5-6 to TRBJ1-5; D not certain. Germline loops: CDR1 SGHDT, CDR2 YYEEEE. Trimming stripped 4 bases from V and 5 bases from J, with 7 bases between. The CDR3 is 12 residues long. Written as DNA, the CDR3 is TGTGCCAGCAGCCTCGGGGATCAGCCCCAGCATTTT. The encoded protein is CASSLGDQPQHF.

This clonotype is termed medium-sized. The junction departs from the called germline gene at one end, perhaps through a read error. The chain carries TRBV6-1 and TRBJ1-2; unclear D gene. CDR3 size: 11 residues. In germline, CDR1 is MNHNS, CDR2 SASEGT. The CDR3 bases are TGCGGCACATATTTGGGCTATGGCTACACCTTC. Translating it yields CGTYLGYGYTF.

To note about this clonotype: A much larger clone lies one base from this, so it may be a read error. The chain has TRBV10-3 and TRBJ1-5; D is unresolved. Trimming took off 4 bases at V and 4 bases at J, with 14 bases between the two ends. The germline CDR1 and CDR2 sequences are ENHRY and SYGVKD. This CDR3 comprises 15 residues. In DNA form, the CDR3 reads TGTGCCATCAGTGCTTTTGGATGGGAAAATCAGCCCCAGCATTTT. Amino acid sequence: CAISAFGWENQPQHF.

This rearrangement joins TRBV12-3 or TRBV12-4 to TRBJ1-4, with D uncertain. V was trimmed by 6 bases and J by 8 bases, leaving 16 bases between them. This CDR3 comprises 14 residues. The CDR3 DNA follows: TGTGCCAGCAGATACCAGAATGGGCGCGAAAAACTGTTTTTT. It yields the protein CASRYQNGREKLFF.

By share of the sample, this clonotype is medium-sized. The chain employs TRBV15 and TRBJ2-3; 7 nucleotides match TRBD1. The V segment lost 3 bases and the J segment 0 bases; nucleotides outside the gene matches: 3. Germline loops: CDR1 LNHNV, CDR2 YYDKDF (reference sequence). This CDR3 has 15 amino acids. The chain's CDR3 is CATSSRQGSTDTQYF. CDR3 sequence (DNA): TGTGCCACCAGCAGTAGACAGGGAAGCACAGATACGCAGTATTTT.

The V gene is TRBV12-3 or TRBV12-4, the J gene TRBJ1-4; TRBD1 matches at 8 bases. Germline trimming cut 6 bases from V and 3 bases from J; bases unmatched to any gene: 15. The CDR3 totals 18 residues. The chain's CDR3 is CASRSTGQGRWANEKLFF. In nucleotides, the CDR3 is TGTGCCAGCAGATCTACTGGACAGGGAAGATGGGCTAATGAAAAACTGTTTTTT.

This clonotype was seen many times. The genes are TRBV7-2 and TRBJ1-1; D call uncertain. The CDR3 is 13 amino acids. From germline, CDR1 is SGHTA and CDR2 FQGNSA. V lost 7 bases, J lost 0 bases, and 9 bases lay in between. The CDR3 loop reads CASTITVNTEAFF. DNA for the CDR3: TGTGCCAGCACCATAACGGTGAACACTGAAGCTTTCTTT.

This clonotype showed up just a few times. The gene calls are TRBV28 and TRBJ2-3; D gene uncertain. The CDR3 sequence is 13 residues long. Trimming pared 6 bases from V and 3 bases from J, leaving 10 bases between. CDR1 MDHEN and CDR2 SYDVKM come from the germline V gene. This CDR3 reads CASSPPATDTQYF. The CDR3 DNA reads TGTGCCAGCAGCCCCCCAGCTACAGATACGCAGTATTTT.

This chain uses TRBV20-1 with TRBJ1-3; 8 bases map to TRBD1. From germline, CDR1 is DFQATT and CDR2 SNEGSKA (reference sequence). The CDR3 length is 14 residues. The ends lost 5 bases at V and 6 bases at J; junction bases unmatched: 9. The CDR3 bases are TGCAGTGCTGGGGGGGGGACAGGACTAAACACCATATATTTT. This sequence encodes CSAGGGTGLNTIYF.

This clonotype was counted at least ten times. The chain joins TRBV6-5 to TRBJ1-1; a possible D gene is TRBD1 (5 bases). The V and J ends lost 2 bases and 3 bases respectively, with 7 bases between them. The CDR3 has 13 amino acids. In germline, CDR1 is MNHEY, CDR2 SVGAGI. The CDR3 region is CASSYRDDTEAFF. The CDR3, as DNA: TGTGCCAGCAGTTACCGGGACGACACTGAAGCTTTCTTT.

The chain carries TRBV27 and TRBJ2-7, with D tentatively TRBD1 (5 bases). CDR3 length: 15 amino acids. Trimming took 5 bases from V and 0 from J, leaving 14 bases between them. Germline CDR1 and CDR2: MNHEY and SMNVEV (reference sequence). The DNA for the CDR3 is TGTGCCAGCAGTAAGGGGCCCCCGGACTCCTACGAGCAGTACTTC. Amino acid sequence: CASSKGPPDSYEQYF.

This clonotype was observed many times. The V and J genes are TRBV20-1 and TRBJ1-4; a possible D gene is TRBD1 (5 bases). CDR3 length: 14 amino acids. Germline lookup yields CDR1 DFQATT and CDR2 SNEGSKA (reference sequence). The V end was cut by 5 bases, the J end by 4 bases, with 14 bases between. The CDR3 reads CSALTRDGNEKLFF. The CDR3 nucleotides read TGCAGTGCTCTTACCCGGGACGGTAATGAAAAACTGTTTTTT.

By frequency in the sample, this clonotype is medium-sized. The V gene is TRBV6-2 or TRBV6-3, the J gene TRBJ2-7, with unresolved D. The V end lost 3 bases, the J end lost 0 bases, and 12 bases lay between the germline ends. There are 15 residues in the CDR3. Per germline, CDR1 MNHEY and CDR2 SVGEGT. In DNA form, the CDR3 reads TGTGCCAGCAGTTATTCGGACCCAAGCTCCTACGAGCAGTACTTC. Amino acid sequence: CASSYSDPSSYEQYF.

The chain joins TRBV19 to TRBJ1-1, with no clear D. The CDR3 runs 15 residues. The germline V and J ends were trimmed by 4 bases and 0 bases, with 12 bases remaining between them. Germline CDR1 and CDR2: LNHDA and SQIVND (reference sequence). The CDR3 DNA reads TGTGCCAGTAGTACCTCGGGGTCCATGAACACTGAAGCTTTCTTT. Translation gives CASSTSGSMNTEAFF.

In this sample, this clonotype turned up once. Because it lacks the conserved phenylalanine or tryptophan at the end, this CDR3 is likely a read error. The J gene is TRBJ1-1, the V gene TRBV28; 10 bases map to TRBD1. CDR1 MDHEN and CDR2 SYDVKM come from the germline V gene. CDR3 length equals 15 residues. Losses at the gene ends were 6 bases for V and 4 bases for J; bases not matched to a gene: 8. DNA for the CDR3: TGTGCCAGCAGAGGGGGGGACAGGGGTGCCACTGAAGCTTTCATT. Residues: CASRGGDRGATEAFI.

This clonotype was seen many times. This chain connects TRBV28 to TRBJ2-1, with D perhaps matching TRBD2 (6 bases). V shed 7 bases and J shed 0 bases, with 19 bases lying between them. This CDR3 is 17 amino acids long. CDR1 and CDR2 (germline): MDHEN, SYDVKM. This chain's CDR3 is CASTPFGGGFSYNEQFF. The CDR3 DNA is TGTGCCAGCACTCCGTTTGGTGGAGGGTTCTCCTACAATGAGCAGTTCTTC. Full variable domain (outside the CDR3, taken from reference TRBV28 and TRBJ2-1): DVKVTQSSRYLVKRTGEKVFLECVQDMDHENMFWYRQDPGLGLRLIYFSYDVKMKEKGDIPEGYSVSREKKERFSLILESASTNQTSMYLCASTPFGGGFSYNEQFFGPGTRLTVL.

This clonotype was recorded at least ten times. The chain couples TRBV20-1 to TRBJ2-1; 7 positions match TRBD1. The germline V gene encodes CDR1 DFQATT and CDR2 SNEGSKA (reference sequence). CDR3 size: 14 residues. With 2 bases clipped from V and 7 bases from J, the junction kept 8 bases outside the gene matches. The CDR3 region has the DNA TGCAGTGCTAGAAATGGGGCCAGGGGGAATGAGCAGTTCTTC. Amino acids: CSARNGARGNEQFF.

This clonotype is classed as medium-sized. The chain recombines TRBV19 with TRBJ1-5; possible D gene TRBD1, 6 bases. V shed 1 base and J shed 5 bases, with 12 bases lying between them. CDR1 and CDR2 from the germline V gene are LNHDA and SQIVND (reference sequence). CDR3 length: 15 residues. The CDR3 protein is CASSIGGGNYQPQHF. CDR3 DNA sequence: TGTGCCAGTAGTATAGGGGGGGGCAACTATCAGCCCCAGCATTTT.